Below are 15 T cell receptor beta chains sequenced from a single sample in a study of Ad26.COV2.S vaccination and SARS-CoV-2 variants. The treatment: roughly 18 received Ad26.COV2.S at low or high dose, single or two shots; about 5 received placebo; per-sample allocation not given. Sampling took place 63 days after the first vaccine or placebo injection. The assay was immunoSEQ multiplex PCR, and TCRdb's table has in-frame clones only and misses some. The sample carries about 400,000 clones, roughly 88% recorded once. This specimen consisted of peripheral blood, obtained in a trial of Ad26.COV2.S vaccine versus placebo. The receptor source for this set is a person aged 18-65 years who received the Ad26.COV2.S COVID-19 vaccine or a placebo.

The rearrangement uses TRBV11-1 and TRBJ1-2, with D unresolved. CDR1 and CDR2 (germline): SGHAT, FQDESV (reference sequence). This CDR3 has 13 residues. Trimming stripped 1 base from V and 3 bases from J, with 6 bases between. In DNA, the CDR3 is TGTGCCAGCAGCTTAGACAGACACTATGGCTACACCTTC. Translation: CASSLDRHYGYTF. The full variable domain, in which reference TRBV11-1 and TRBJ1-2 provide the parts outside the CDR3, is EAEVAQSPRYKITEKSQAVAFWCDPISGHATLYWYRQILGQGPELLVQFQDESVVDDSQLPKDRFSAERLKGVDSTLKIQPAELGDSAMYLCASSLDRHYGYTFGSGTRLTVV.

V is TRBV28 and J is TRBJ2-1; 16 nucleotides line up with TRBD2. The V segment lost 6 bases and the J segment 4 bases; nucleotides outside the gene matches: 15. This CDR3 is 20 amino acids long. Germline-derived CDR1 and CDR2 are MDHEN and SYDVKM. The CDR3 DNA is TGTGCCAGCAGGGAAGCCCCGGGACTAGCGGGGGGGCGACTTTACAATGAGCAGTTCTTC. Translated, it gives CASREAPGLAGGRLYNEQFF. Supplemented by reference TRBV28 and TRBJ2-1, the full variable domain reads DVKVTQSSRYLVKRTGEKVFLECVQDMDHENMFWYRQDPGLGLRLIYFSYDVKMKEKGDIPEGYSVSREKKERFSLILESASTNQTSMYLCASREAPGLAGGRLYNEQFFGPGTRLTVL.

This chain joins TRBV28 and TRBJ1-4; D not resolved. V was trimmed by 5 bases and J by 7 bases, leaving 11 bases between them. Germline loops: CDR1 MDHEN, CDR2 SYDVKM. The CDR3 runs to 13 residues. CDR3 protein: CASSALVFEKLFF. The CDR3 DNA follows: TGTGCCAGCAGTGCTCTAGTTTTTGAAAAACTGTTTTTT. The full variable domain, with the rest looked up from reference TRBV28 and TRBJ1-4, is DVKVTQSSRYLVKRTGEKVFLECVQDMDHENMFWYRQDPGLGLRLIYFSYDVKMKEKGDIPEGYSVSREKKERFSLILESASTNQTSMYLCASSALVFEKLFFGSGTQLSVL.

The rearrangement joins TRBV9 to TRBJ1-4; 7 bases map to TRBD1. Germline V lookup: CDR1 SGDLS, CDR2 YYNGEE. There are 15 residues in the CDR3. Trimming cost V 3 bases and J 3 bases; bases outside gene matches: 5. The CDR3 loop is CASSDRQGANEKLFF. The CDR3 nucleotides are TGTGCCAGCAGCGACCGACAGGGAGCTAATGAAAAACTGTTTTTT.

The J gene is TRBJ1-1, the V gene TRBV7-9; D gene uncertain. The CDR3 has 15 amino acids. V was cut by 5 bases and J by 1 base, with 14 bases left in between. Germline loops: CDR1 SEHNR, CDR2 FQNEAQ (reference sequence). The CDR3 region has the DNA TGTGCCAGCAGCCGATTAGAGACGGAGAACACTGAAGCTTTCTTT. It translates to CASSRLETENTEAFF.

The CDR3 region has the DNA TGTGCCAGCAGCTCGACTAGCGGGGGGGAGACCCAGTACTTC. Translation: CASSSTSGGETQYF. The chain couples TRBV3-1 (or the pseudogene TRBV3-2) to TRBJ2-5; 13 bases fit TRBD2. Trimming removed 5 bases from V and 5 bases from J; junction bases left unmatched: 2. Germline loops: CDR1 LGHDT, CDR2 YNNKEL (reference sequence). The CDR3 runs 14 residues.

V and J are TRBV9 and TRBJ2-5, with D perhaps matching TRBD2 (5 bases). The germline CDR1 and CDR2 sequences are SGDLS and YYNGEE. V lost 3 bases, J lost 1 base, and 10 bases lay in between. The CDR3 has 14 amino acids. DNA of the CDR3: TGTGCCAGCAGCGAGCGGACTCTCCAAGAGACCCAGTACTTC. Translated: CASSERTLQETQYF.

J is TRBJ2-3 and V is TRBV27; D is tentatively TRBD1 or TRBD2 (5 bases each). Germline V gene lookup returns CDR1 MNHEY and CDR2 SMNVEV (reference sequence). The CDR3 consists of 15 residues. Trimming pared 8 bases from V and 0 bases from J, leaving 15 bases between. In DNA, the CDR3 is TGTGCCAGCTCGTATCCCGGGGCTAGCACAGATACGCAGTATTTT. Its translation: CASSYPGASTDTQYF.

The sample holds one count of this clone. The V call is TRBV6-4, the J call TRBJ2-7, with a possible D match to TRBD1 (5 bases). V shed 7 bases and J shed 6 bases, with 16 bases lying between them. CDR3 size: 13 residues. The germline gives CDR1 MRHNA, CDR2 SNTAGT. The CDR3 region has the DNA TGTGCCAGCACCGAGCCGGCTAGGGGCGAGCAGTACTTC. It translates to CASTEPARGEQYF.

This sequence joins TRBV29-1 and TRBJ1-1; no clear D gene. The CDR3 is made up of 14 amino acids. Trimming took 4 bases from V and 6 from J, leaving 18 bases between them. Germline CDR1 and CDR2: SQVTM and ANQGSEA. CDR3 bases: TGCAGCGTTGGTCGAGGAGGGATAGGCTCTGAAGCTTTCTTT. Translation: CSVGRGGIGSEAFF.

The chain employs TRBV6-5 and TRBJ2-7; the D is unclear. In germline, CDR1 is MNHEY, CDR2 SVGAGI. Trimming cost V 0 bases and J 2 bases, with 11 bases left between them. The CDR3 loop spans 15 amino acids. CDR3 nucleotides: TGTGCCAGCAGTTACTCGAGTACCCGGACCTACGAGCAGTACTTC. Encoded protein: CASSYSSTRTYEQYF.

This chain joins TRBV18 and TRBJ1-1; the D gene is possibly TRBD1 (6 bases). Germline assignment: CDR1 KGHSH and CDR2 LQKENI. The CDR3 is 16 residues long. Trimming took 2 bases from V and 2 from J, leaving 15 bases between them. The CDR3 loop is CASSPGGRGLNTEAFF. The CDR3 region has the DNA TGTGCCAGCTCACCAGGGGGCAGGGGACTTAACACTGAAGCTTTCTTT.

The chain has TRBV7-6 and TRBJ2-5; tentatively, D is TRBD2 (6 bases). Trimming removed 5 bases from V and 2 bases from J, with 12 bases in between. Germline V CDR1 and CDR2: SGHVS, FNYEAQ. The CDR3 is 14 amino acids. In nucleotides, the CDR3 is TGTGCCAGCAGCCTCCGGGACTTTCAAGAGACCCAGTACTTC. It codes for CASSLRDFQETQYF.

The chain couples TRBV19 to TRBJ2-5, with unresolved D. CDR1 and CDR2 (germline): LNHDA, SQIVND (reference sequence). V lost 3 bases and J 5 bases, leaving 10 bases between the germline ends. CDR3 length: 13 residues. For the CDR3, the DNA is TGTGCCAGTAGTATGGGTTATAGGGAGACCCAGTACTTC. This encodes CASSMGYRETQYF.

The gene calls are TRBV10-3 and TRBJ2-2; 8 bases align to TRBD2. Germline CDR1 is ENHRY and CDR2 is SYGVKD. The V gene end was trimmed by 8 bases and the J gene end by 2 bases; junction bases not matched to a gene: 7. The CDR3 spans 15 residues. Here the CDR3 DNA reads TGTGCCATCTTTACGGGGGGGCCTAACACCGGGGAGCTGTTTTTT. This encodes CAIFTGGPNTGELFF.